The source of this TCR beta chain is a study of graft-versus-host responses after intestinal transplantation. On the study more broadly: Every recipient underwent anti-thymocyte globulin induction, then tacrolimus and steroids for two to four years. Study-wide results and limits: GvH clones detected in recipient marrow included some appearing first in ileum or blood. Declining HvG levels early post-transplant were linked to peak circulating GvH clone levels.

The germline CDR1 and CDR2 sequences are SGHRS and YFSETQ. The CDR3 is made up of 16 amino acids. With respect to this clone: Its antigen is still unknown. A junction end diverges from the germline sequence, so it may reflect a read error.

The method was immunoSEQ multiplex PCR; TCRdb's version includes in-frame clones alone and lacks a portion of them. The sample yields about 120,000 clones, 85% to 95% seen once. The clonotype originates from a human donor who received an intestinal transplant. This sequence joins TRBV5-1 and TRBJ2-1, with TRBD1 identical over 7 bases. Specimen: unstimulated CD8+ T cells sorted from spleen or lymph node cells, collected before intestinal transplant. The CDR3 region is CASRSFNRGSCNEQFF. CDR3 sequence (DNA): TGCGCCAGCAGATCCTTTAACAGGGGCTCCTGCAATGAGCAGTTCTTC.